This entry is about one T cell receptor beta chain. The antigen this receptor binds is unknown. Base-call qualities are not available, and no considerably larger clone is one nucleotide away. Collaborating institutions collected whole blood in K2EDTA tubes following their own protocols. Collaborator samples were shipped for TCRbeta analysis as frozen whole blood, isolated PBMCs, or DNA extracted from either sample type. This record comes from a study of blood T cell repertoires in COVID-19 (dated by TCRdb to about 2020). Regarding the study in general: The collaborator samples originated in the United States, Italy and Spain and spanned the acute and convalescent phases of COVID-19. HLA class I and class II types, where available, came from metadata supplied by the sample provider rather than from assay-based typing. The prospective study material was composed of cDNA or gDNA derived from T cells, B-cell-depleted T cells, or PBMCs. Deeply sampled blood TCRbeta repertoires from subjects exposed to, actively infected with, or recovered from COVID-19 were included in the dataset. Nearly every sample came with metadata listing a de-identified subject ID, COVID-19 status, age in years and sex. A freely available public database, intended as a resource for researchers studying the immune response to SARS-CoV-2, is where the repertoires were released. Samples were obtained from the ongoing ImmuneRACE study (first 160 participants) and from 1,200 or so subjects provided by 6 global collaborators. What the study reported, not specific to this receptor: How much clinical and demographic metadata was included differed by source and by participant, and the metadata was provided uncurated.

Per the germline V gene, MNHEY is the CDR1 and SVGEGT is the CDR2. At the junction V is shortened by 5 bases and J by 2 bases, with 19 bases in between. The CDR3, from cysteine to phenylalanine, totals 17 residues. Left in the record is the CDR3 DNA by itself, 51 bases read in frame from the first base. TCRbeta CDR3 regions were amplified from genomic DNA by means of the immunoSEQ Assay, a bias-controlled multiplex PCR. In the source study's methods: Nucleated cell counts per sample were estimated from amplification of reference gene primers within the assay. To quantify the absolute abundance of each unique TCRbeta CDR3 rearrangement, sequence reads were collapsed and filtered. Productive Simpson clonality was computed per sample as the square root of Simpson's diversity index over productive rearrangements. TCRdb re-hosts the immuneACCESS table, in-frame sequences only. Its copies lack some clones; in the studies checked, an unresolved V gene accounts for under half of them, and the cause for the rest is not known. V and J calls and clone size are those listed in that table; D and trimming were worked out from the DNA. Within this sample are 200,000 to 300,000 clones, with 85% of them counted one time only. 5% to 8% of the sample is held by the ten biggest clonotypes.

This clonotype was sampled from an older woman with active or convalescent COVID-19. Sequenced material: peripheral blood. The rearrangement joined TRBV6-2 or TRBV6-3 to TRBJ2-1, with TRBD2 tentatively as D gene (7 bases match). The CDR3 region: CASSALGGGRAYNEQFF. The nucleotide sequence reads as follows: TGTGCCAGCAGTGCCTTGGGGGGCGGGAGAGCCTACAATGAGCAGTTCTTC.